These T cell receptor beta chains were read from a single sample in a study of blood T cell repertoires in COVID-19. Here immunoSEQ multiplex PCR was the method, and the copy in TCRdb shows in-frame clones only, minus some. This table has tens of thousands of clones, roughly 88% appearing once. Material for sequencing was peripheral blood. Receptor source: a woman aged 45-65 years with acute or convalescent COVID-19. Each CDR3 is given with its conserved first and last residue. D genes are given only for firm matches. Size tells how often a clone was seen (once, few, many) or the class of an expanded clone, and some rows leave it out.

d_call | j_call | clone_size | v_call | cdr3_aa | cdr3_nt
TRBD1 | TRBJ1-5 | NA | TRBV19 | CASSIQGAGNQPQHF | TGTGCCAGTAGTATACAGGGGGCAGGCAATCAGCCCCAGCATTTT
TRBD2 | TRBJ2-3 | once | TRBV5-4 | CASSLGGTRDTQYF | TGTGCCAGCAGCTTGGGCGGGACTAGGGATACGCAGTATTTT
NA | TRBJ1-4 | NA | TRBV4-3 | CASSQARGREKLFF | TGCGCCAGCAGCCAAGCGCGAGGGCGGGAAAAACTGTTTTTT
NA | TRBJ1-6 | NA | TRBV30 | CAWSDIRGTAIRPLHF | TGTGCCTGGAGTGACATCCGCGGGACCGCCATTCGTCCCCTCCACTTT
NA | TRBJ1-1 | NA | TRBV21-1 | CAPEVGRKAFF | TGTGCCCCGGAAGTAGGGAGGAAAGCTTTCTTT
TRBD2 | TRBJ2-3 | NA | TRBV6-5 | CASSYYLGGGTDTQYF | TGTGCCAGCAGTTACTATCTCGGGGGGGGCACAGATACGCAGTATTTT
NA | TRBJ2-5 | NA | TRBV11-2 | CASSSGGGVTQYF | TGTGCCAGCAGCTCCGGGGGTGGGGTAACCCAGTACTTC
NA | TRBJ2-2 | NA | TRBV6-5 | CASSYSPGNTGELFF | TGTGCCAGCAGTTACTCTCCAGGGAACACCGGGGAGCTGTTTTTT
NA | TRBJ2-3 | NA | TRBV2 | CASSEEGRQLTDTQYF | TGTGCCAGCAGTGAAGAGGGGAGGCAGCTCACAGATACGCAGTATTTT
NA | TRBJ1-2 | NA | TRBV12-5 | CASGLVPRVNYGYTF | TGTGCTAGTGGTTTGGTACCCCGCGTTAACTATGGCTACACCTTC
NA | TRBJ1-6 | NA | TRBV15 | CATSTNRNSPLHF | TGTGCCACCAGCACCAACAGGAATTCACCCCTCCACTTT
TRBD1 | TRBJ2-7 | NA | TRBV7-6 | CASSLDRDRFYEQYF | TGTGCCAGCAGCTTAGACAGGGACAGGTTCTACGAGCAGTACTTC
NA | TRBJ2-1 | NA | TRBV4-3 | CASSQALRAEQFF | TGCGCCAGCAGCCAAGCCCTGAGGGCTGAGCAGTTCTTC
NA | TRBJ1-6 | NA | TRBV27 | CASSSGGGHSPLHF | TGTGCCAGCAGTTCGGGCGGGGGCCATTCACCCCTCCACTTT
TRBD2 | TRBJ2-5 | NA | TRBV3-1/TRBV3-2 | CASSQWTSGVKTQYF | TGTGCCAGCAGCCAATGGACTAGCGGGGTAAAGACCCAGTACTTC
NA | TRBJ1-6 | NA | TRBV18 | CASSPSTGINSPLHF | TGTGCCAGCTCACCTTCGACAGGAATTAATTCACCCCTCCACTTT
NA | TRBJ2-4 | NA | TRBV7-2 | CASSLGGSLNIQYF | TGTGCCAGCAGCTTAGGTGGGAGCCTCAACATTCAGTACTTC
NA | TRBJ2-1 | NA | TRBV30 | CAWSAEEQFF | TGTGCCTGGAGTGCCGAGGAGCAGTTCTTC
TRBD2 | TRBJ2-5 | once | TRBV5-1 | CASSLGTSAGVKETQYF | TGCGCCAGCAGCTTAGGGACTAGCGCGGGAGTGAAAGAGACCCAGTACTTC
TRBD2 | TRBJ2-3 | NA | TRBV18 | CASSLFREADTQYF | TGTGCCAGCTCACTCTTCCGGGAGGCGGATACGCAGTATTTT
NA | TRBJ2-7 | NA | TRBV3-1/TRBV3-2 | CASSRGFEQYF | TGTGCCAGCAGCCGAGGGTTCGAGCAGTACTTC
NA | TRBJ2-3 | NA | TRBV7-9 | CASQRGGARTDTQYF | TGTGCCAGCCAAAGGGGCGGGGCGAGGACAGATACGCAGTATTTT
TRBD2 | TRBJ2-5 | NA | TRBV15 | CATSRESGGAWETQYF | TGTGCCACCAGCAGAGAGAGCGGGGGGGCCTGGGAGACCCAGTACTTC
TRBD1 | TRBJ1-3 | once | TRBV7-9 | CASSSARQGSSGNTIYF | TGTGCCAGCAGCTCCGCCCGACAGGGAAGCTCTGGAAACACCATATATTTT
NA | TRBJ2-3 | NA | TRBV15 | CATSRDGRGAVRPTDTQYF | TGTGCCACCAGCAGAGATGGTAGGGGCGCGGTCCGACCCACAGATACGCAGTATTTT
NA | TRBJ1-6 | NA | TRBV4-1 | CASRQDMSSYNSPLHF | TGCGCCAGCAGACAGGATATGAGCTCCTATAATTCACCCCTCCACTTT
TRBD2 | TRBJ2-5 | NA | TRBV7-8 | CASSLGLSIAGNGETQYF | TGTGCCAGCAGCTTGGGGCTATCGATAGCGGGGAACGGAGAGACCCAGTACTTC
NA | TRBJ1-5 | NA | TRBV28 | CASTPPGNQPQHF | TGTGCCAGCACCCCCCCGGGCAATCAGCCCCAGCATTTT
NA | TRBJ2-4 | once | TRBV21-1 | CASIYGVAKNIQYF | TGTGCCAGCATTTACGGGGTAGCCAAAAACATTCAGTACTTC
TRBD1 | TRBJ2-7 | NA | TRBV14 | CASSQDPRGFFSYEQYF | TGTGCCAGCAGCCAAGATCCCAGGGGGTTCTTCTCCTATGAGCAGTACTTC
NA | TRBJ1-6 | few | TRBV18 | CASSPTQGYNSPLHF | TGTGCCAGCTCACCGACACAGGGATATAATTCACCCCTCCACTTT
TRBD1 | TRBJ1-1 | NA | TRBV5-5 | CASSSGQGSAEAFF | TGTGCCAGCAGCTCCGGACAGGGCAGCGCTGAAGCTTTCTTT
NA | TRBJ1-6 | NA | TRBV5-6 | CASSLDRSSYNSPLHF | TGTGCCAGCAGCTTGGACCGGAGCTCCTATAATTCACCCCTCCACTTT
TRBD1 | TRBJ2-7 | NA | TRBV30 | CAWSTTGARQYF | TGTGCCTGGAGTACGACAGGGGCCAGGCAGTACTTC
TRBD2 | TRBJ2-1 | NA | TRBV5-4 | CASSLGGLAGVNEQFF | TGTGCCAGCAGCTTGGGAGGACTAGCGGGAGTGAATGAGCAGTTCTTC
NA | TRBJ1-2 | NA | TRBV30 | CAWSVGRVGLEAGYTF | TGTGCCTGGAGTGTAGGCCGAGTCGGCCTGGAGGCTGGCTACACCTTC
NA | TRBJ2-7 | NA | TRBV7-3 | CASSLDSQYEQYF | TGTGCCAGCAGCTTAGACAGTCAATACGAGCAGTACTTC
NA | TRBJ2-2 | NA | TRBV15 | CATSQTRLGSNTGELFF | TGTGCCACCAGCCAGACCAGACTAGGATCAAACACCGGGGAGCTGTTTTTT
NA | TRBJ2-1 | NA | TRBV11-1 | CASSYSRDTAYNEQFF | TGTGCCAGCAGCTATTCCCGGGACACCGCCTACAATGAGCAGTTCTTC
NA | TRBJ1-6 | NA | TRBV7-2 | CASSPQGRSPLHF | TGTGCCAGCAGCCCACAAGGGAGGTCACCCCTCCACTTT
NA | TRBJ1-5 | NA | TRBV19 | CASSIDRINQPQHF | TGTGCCAGTAGTATCGACAGGATCAATCAGCCCCAGCATTTT
NA | TRBJ1-5 | few | TRBV6-5 | CASSYSRDQPQHF | TGTGCCAGCAGTTACTCGAGGGATCAGCCCCAGCATTTT
TRBD1 | TRBJ1-2 | NA | TRBV15 | CATSKQGDDGYTF | TGTGCCACCAGCAAACAGGGGGACGATGGCTACACCTTC
TRBD1 | TRBJ2-3 | NA | TRBV7-2 | CASSVTGVATDTQYF | TGTGCCAGCAGCGTCACAGGGGTAGCGACAGATACGCAGTATTTT
TRBD1 | TRBJ1-6 | NA | TRBV7-3 | CASSETGAYNSPLHF | TGTGCCAGCAGCGAAACAGGGGCCTACAATTCACCCCTCCACTTT
TRBD2 | TRBJ2-5 | few | TRBV11-2 | CASRLAGGGGGETQYF | TGTGCCAGCCGACTAGCGGGGGGAGGGGGAGGAGAGACCCAGTACTTC
NA | TRBJ2-7 | NA | TRBV5-1 | CASSLYPGTYEQYF | TGCGCCAGCAGCTTGTATCCAGGTACCTACGAGCAGTACTTC
NA | TRBJ2-3 | once | TRBV4-3 | CASSQELAIDTQYF | TGCGCCAGCAGCCAGGAATTAGCTATAGATACGCAGTATTTT
NA | TRBJ2-7 | NA | TRBV6-5 | CASSYSSGISFYEQYF | TGTGCCAGCAGTTACTCATCAGGGATATCCTTCTACGAGCAGTACTTC
NA | TRBJ2-7 | NA | TRBV5-1 | CASSPGDEMVYEQYF | TGCGCCAGCAGCCCAGGGGACGAGATGGTCTACGAGCAGTACTTC
NA | TRBJ2-3 | few | TRBV7-3 | CASSLRPGTSTDTQYF | TGTGCCAGCAGCTTAAGGCCCGGGACAAGCACAGATACGCAGTATTTT
TRBD1 | TRBJ2-1 | few | TRBV6-5 | CASSSRGINEQFF | TGTGCCAGCAGCAGCAGGGGGATCAATGAGCAGTTCTTC
NA | TRBJ2-7 | NA | TRBV4-1 | CASSQEWGLSYEQYF | TGCGCCAGCAGCCAAGAATGGGGACTCTCCTACGAGCAGTACTTC
NA | TRBJ1-2 | NA | TRBV28 | CASSPQRDSGYTF | TGTGCCAGCAGCCCCCAGCGGGACTCCGGCTACACCTTC
NA | TRBJ1-2 | NA | TRBV10-3 | CAIQELDYGYTF | TGTGCCATACAGGAATTGGACTATGGCTACACCTTC